This TCR beta chain is from a study of T cells after yellow fever vaccination. MiXCR was run by TCRdb on the 5' RACE reads, yielding one entry per CDR3 protein. The table lists under 200,000 distinct CDR3 sequences, about 11% of them singletons, with 30% to 45% in the top ten. The V gene lost 1 base and the J gene lost 2 bases, with 6 bases spanning the gap. This CDR3 is built from 13 residues. Per the germline V gene, CDR1 is DFQATT and CDR2 is SNEGSKA (reference sequence). The sequence was collected from a man aged 18 to 30 who received the YFV17D yellow fever vaccine. The sequenced sample was CD8+ T cells sorted from PBMCs, obtained 15 days after the yellow fever booster vaccination. The V call is TRBV20-1, the J call TRBJ2-4; no clear D. The CDR3 protein is CSARVASKNIQYF. CDR3 DNA sequence: TGCAGTGCTAGAGTTGCATCCAAAAACATTCAGTACTTC.